Following are 15 T cell receptor beta chains from one sample sequenced in a study of blood T cell repertoires in COVID-19. Libraries were prepared by immunoSEQ multiplex PCR; TCRdb keeps only in-frame clonotypes and omits some of them. The sample carries about 160,000 clones, 75% to 85% recorded once. The sequencing sample was made of peripheral blood. These receptors were obtained from a human donor in a cohort sampled during active COVID-19.

This clone was picked up one time. The rearrangement uses TRBV29-1 and TRBJ2-4; 8 bases are shared with TRBD2. Germline trimming cut 4 bases from V and 8 bases from J; bases unmatched to any gene: 10. The germline V gene encodes CDR1 SQVTM and CDR2 ANQGSEA. The CDR3 consists of 14 residues. The CDR3 coding sequence is TGCAGCGTTGGTGCTGTCCGGGAGGGGGACATTCAGTACTTC. Residues: CSVGAVREGDIQYF.

This chain uses TRBV6-2 or TRBV6-3 with TRBJ2-7; D might be TRBD2 (5 bases). CDR3 length equals 14 residues. The germline V gene encodes CDR1 MNHEY and CDR2 SVGEGT. V was cut by 2 bases and J by 7 bases, with 15 bases left in between. The CDR3 spells CASSYVGINTEQYF. In DNA, the CDR3 is TGTGCCAGCAGTTACGTCGGGATCAATACGGAGCAGTACTTC.

The chain has TRBV7-6 and TRBJ1-1, with TRBD1 identical over 7 bases. The germline gives CDR1 SGHVS, CDR2 FNYEAQ. The CDR3 length is 13 residues. J was trimmed by 4 bases and V by 5 bases; bases with no gene match: 4. The CDR3 nucleotides are TGTGCCAGCAGCCACAGGGGTGCCACTGAAGCTTTCTTT. Translating it yields CASSHRGATEAFF.

This clone was counted at least ten times. The rearrangement links TRBV6-5 to TRBJ1-1; D perhaps matches TRBD1 (5 bases). Germline V gene lookup returns CDR1 MNHEY and CDR2 SVGAGI. Deletions cut 0 bases from V and 4 bases from J, with 12 bases between. CDR3 length equals 15 residues. CDR3 nucleotide sequence: TGTGCCAGCAGTTACTCGAGCAGGGCTAGCACTGAAGCTTTCTTT. Protein sequence: CASSYSSRASTEAFF.

The chain recombines TRBV29-1 with TRBJ1-1; the D is unclear. The germline V gene encodes CDR1 SQVTM and CDR2 ANQGSEA. V dropped 7 bases and J dropped 0 bases, with 12 bases sitting between them. The CDR3 covers 13 residues. The CDR3 sequence: CSAMPTMNTEAFF. The CDR3 nucleotides read TGCAGCGCTATGCCTACTATGAACACTGAAGCTTTCTTT.

This clone ranks as medium-sized. The chain couples TRBV30 to TRBJ1-3, with TRBD1 as a possible D gene (6 bases). The germline V gene encodes CDR1 GTSNPN and CDR2 SVGIG (reference sequence). There are 14 residues in the CDR3. V dropped 2 bases and J dropped 1 base, with 9 bases sitting between them. CDR3: CAWSKGQSGNTIYF. CDR3 sequence (DNA): TGTGCCTGGAGTAAAGGACAGTCTGGAAACACCATATATTTT.

The chain employs TRBV3-1 (or the pseudogene TRBV3-2) and TRBJ2-2; TRBD2 is a possible D gene (5 bases). Germline V gene lookup returns CDR1 LGHDT and CDR2 YNNKEL (reference sequence). This CDR3 has 14 amino acids. V dropped 5 bases and J dropped 3 bases, with 10 bases sitting between them. The CDR3 DNA is TGTGCCAGCAGCGGACTCAGTTACACCGGGGAGCTGTTTTTT. Translated, it gives CASSGLSYTGELFF.

V and J are TRBV7-3 and TRBJ2-5; D gene unclear. Germline-derived CDR1 and CDR2 are SGHTA and FQGTGA. There are 13 residues in the CDR3. With 5 bases removed from V and 5 bases from J, the gap between germline ends came to 12 bases. The CDR3 reads CASSPGGAETQYF. The CDR3 DNA reads TGTGCCAGCAGCCCTGGCGGAGCTGAGACCCAGTACTTC.

J is TRBJ1-5 and V is TRBV28; 10 bases are a match to TRBD1. The germline V gene has CDR1 MDHEN and CDR2 SYDVKM. Trimming took 8 bases from V and 8 from J; bases not matched to a gene: 6. This CDR3 region has 13 residues. The CDR3 sequence: CASSGTGVKPQHF. The CDR3 DNA reads TGTGCCAGCTCCGGGACAGGGGTAAAGCCCCAGCATTTT. Full variable domain (missing parts from reference TRBV28 and TRBJ1-5): DVKVTQSSRYLVKRTGEKVFLECVQDMDHENMFWYRQDPGLGLRLIYFSYDVKMKEKGDIPEGYSVSREKKERFSLILESASTNQTSMYLCASSGTGVKPQHFGDGTRLSIL.

The chain recombines TRBV12-3 or TRBV12-4 with TRBJ2-5; TRBD2 is a possible D gene (5 bases). The CDR3 spans 13 residues. V dropped 3 bases and J dropped 2 bases, with 7 bases sitting between them. The CDR3 protein is CASSFGIQETQYF. The CDR3 DNA sequence: TGTGCCAGCAGTTTCGGGATACAAGAGACCCAGTACTTC.

V and J are TRBV5-4 and TRBJ2-1; TRBD1 aligns across 7 bases. Germline values: CDR1 SGHNT, CDR2 YYREEE (reference sequence). The CDR3 runs to 13 residues. V shed 5 bases, J shed 4 bases, and the junction held 3 bases outside the gene matches. CDR3 residues: CASRMDRYNEQFF. The CDR3 region has the DNA TGTGCCAGCAGGATGGACAGGTACAATGAGCAGTTCTTC.

V and J are TRBV27 and TRBJ2-7, with a possible D match to TRBD1 (6 bases). Trimming took off 5 bases at V and 0 bases at J, with 17 bases between the two ends. CDR1 and CDR2 from the germline V gene are MNHEY and SMNVEV (reference sequence). CDR3 size: 16 residues. For the CDR3, the DNA is TGTGCCAGCAGTCCCTCGACAGGTCTCCTCTCCTACGAGCAGTACTTC. This encodes CASSPSTGLLSYEQYF.

The chain is built from TRBV30 and TRBJ1-5; maybe TRBD1 (5 bases). Trimming removed 3 bases from V and 7 bases from J, with 13 bases in between. Germline V gene data show CDR1 as GTSNPN and CDR2 as SVGIG (reference sequence). CDR3 length: 13 amino acids. For the CDR3, the DNA is TGTGCCTGGAGCGACAACTGGGGCCAGCCCCAGCATTTT. It codes for CAWSDNWGQPQHF.

V gene TRBV7-9 combines with J gene TRBJ2-1, with 9 bases that match TRBD1. Germline assignment: CDR1 SEHNR and CDR2 FQNEAQ (reference sequence). CDR3 length: 13 amino acids. The junction had 4 bases not matched to a gene; V was cut back by 8 bases and J by 5 bases. CDR3 bases: TGTGCCAGCGACAGGGGGGGCCACAATGAGCAGTTCTTC. Translation: CASDRGGHNEQFF.

The rearrangement uses TRBV9 and TRBJ1-6; D is unresolved. The CDR3 has 13 amino acids. The V and J ends lost 5 bases and 7 bases respectively, with 10 bases between them. Per germline, CDR1 SGDLS and CDR2 YYNGEE. For the CDR3, the DNA is TGTGCCAGCAGTTTTATGGAGAATTCACCCCTCCACTTT. As protein: CASSFMENSPLHF.